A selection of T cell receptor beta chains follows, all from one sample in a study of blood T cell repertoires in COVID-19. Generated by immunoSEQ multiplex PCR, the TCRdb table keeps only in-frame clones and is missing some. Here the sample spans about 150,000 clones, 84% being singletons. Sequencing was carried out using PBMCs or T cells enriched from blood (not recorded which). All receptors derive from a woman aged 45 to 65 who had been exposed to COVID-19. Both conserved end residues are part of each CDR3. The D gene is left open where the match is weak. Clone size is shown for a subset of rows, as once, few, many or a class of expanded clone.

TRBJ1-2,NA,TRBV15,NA,CATSRGGTDYGYTF,TGTGCCACCAGCAGAGGTGGAACAGACTATGGCTACACCTTC
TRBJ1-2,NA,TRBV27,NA,CASWAEYGYTF,TGTGCCTCCTGGGCAGAGTATGGCTACACCTTC
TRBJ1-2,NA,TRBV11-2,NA,CASTRAGTYGYTF,TGTGCCAGCACCCGCGCGGGGACCTATGGCTACACCTTC
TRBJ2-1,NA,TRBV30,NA,CAWTLRIGPNSSYNEQFF,TGTGCCTGGACCCTCCGGATTGGGCCTAATAGCTCCTACAATGAGCAGTTCTTC
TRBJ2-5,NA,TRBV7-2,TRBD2,CASSYERLAGGQETQYF,TGTGCCAGCAGCTATGAGAGACTAGCGGGGGGTCAAGAGACCCAGTACTTC
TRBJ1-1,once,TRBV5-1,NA,CASSSQGRGTEAFF,TGCGCCAGCAGCTCGCAGGGTAGGGGCACTGAAGCTTTCTTT
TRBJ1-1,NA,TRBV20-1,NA,CSASYEGRNTEAFF,TGCAGTGCTAGTTATGAGGGAAGAAACACTGAAGCTTTCTTT
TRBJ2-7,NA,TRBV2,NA,CASRQATKSYEQYF,TGTGCCAGCAGACAGGCCACTAAATCCTACGAGCAGTACTTC
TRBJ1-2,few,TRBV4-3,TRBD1,CASSRGQLKTKYGYTF,TGCGCCAGCAGCCGGGGACAGCTCAAGACCAAATATGGCTACACCTTC
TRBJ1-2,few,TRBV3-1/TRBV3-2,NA,CASSQDTWGNYGYTF,TGTGCCAGCAGCCAAGATACATGGGGCAACTATGGCTACACCTTC
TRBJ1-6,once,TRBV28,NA,CASSRGSPLHF,TGTGCCAGCAGCCGAGGGTCACCCCTCCACTTT
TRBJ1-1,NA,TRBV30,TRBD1,CACFRDRGTEAFF,TGTGCCTGCTTCCGGGACAGGGGGACTGAAGCTTTCTTT
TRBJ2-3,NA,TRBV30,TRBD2,CAWTLSGRRGDTQYF,TGTGCCTGGACCCTTAGCGGGAGGAGAGGAGATACGCAGTATTTT
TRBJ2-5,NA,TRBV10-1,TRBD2,CASSESGRGTQYF,TGCGCCAGCAGTGAGTCCGGGAGGGGGACCCAGTACTTC
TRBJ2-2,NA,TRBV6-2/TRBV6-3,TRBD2,CASSYIQAGRAGELFF,TGTGCCAGCAGTTACATCCAAGCGGGAAGGGCCGGGGAGCTGTTTTTT
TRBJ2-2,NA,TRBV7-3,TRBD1,CASSKNPGGRGPGELFF,TGTGCCAGCAGTAAGAATCCGGGCGGCAGGGGGCCCGGGGAGCTGTTTTTT
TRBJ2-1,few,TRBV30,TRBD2,CAPPAGRYEQFF,TGTGCTCCCCCAGCGGGACGGTATGAGCAGTTCTTC
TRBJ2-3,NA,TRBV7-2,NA,CASSLKNAGPSTDTQYF,TGTGCCAGCAGCTTAAAGAACGCGGGGCCAAGCACAGATACGCAGTATTTT
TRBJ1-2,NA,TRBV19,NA,CASTPATDNYGYTF,TGTGCCAGTACTCCGGCAACAGATAACTATGGCTACACCTTC
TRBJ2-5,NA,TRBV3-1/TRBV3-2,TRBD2,CASSPLTSGVRETQYF,TGTGCCAGCAGCCCTTTGACAAGCGGGGTCAGAGAGACCCAGTACTTC
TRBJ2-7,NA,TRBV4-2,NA,CASSGGLHSYEQYF,TGTGCCAGCAGCGGGGGACTCCACTCCTACGAGCAGTACTTC
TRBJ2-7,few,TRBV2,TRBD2,CASSETSGINEQYF,TGTGCCAGCAGTGAGACTAGCGGAATTAACGAGCAGTACTTC
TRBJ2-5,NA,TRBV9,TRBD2,CASSTGGDQETQYF,TGTGCCAGCAGCACCGGGGGGGACCAAGAGACCCAGTACTTC
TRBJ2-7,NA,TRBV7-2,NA,CASSPGRAHEQYF,TGTGCCAGCAGCCCCGGCAGGGCCCACGAGCAGTACTTC
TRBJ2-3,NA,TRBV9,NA,CASSESGYTDTQYF,TGTGCCAGCAGCGAAAGCGGGTACACAGATACGCAGTATTTT
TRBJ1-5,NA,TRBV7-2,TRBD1,CASSPRQGSQPQHF,TGTGCCAGCAGCCCACGACAGGGCAGTCAGCCCCAGCATTTT
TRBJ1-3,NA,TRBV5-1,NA,CASSLSGDGGNTIYF,TGCGCCAGCAGCTTGTCAGGGGATGGTGGAAACACCATATATTTT
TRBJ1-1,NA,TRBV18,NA,CASSLLGQQMNTEAFF,TGTGCCAGCTCACTCCTCGGACAGCAAATGAACACTGAAGCTTTCTTT
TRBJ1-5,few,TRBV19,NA,CATQWGGNQPQHF,TGTGCGACTCAGTGGGGGGGGAATCAGCCCCAGCATTTT